Sequencing of this T cell receptor beta chain was carried out in a study of cytomegalovirus exposure and HLA in healthy donors. Whole-study context: There were roughly 110 million unique TCR beta sequences, drawn from roughly 200 million T cells, in an earlier analysis.

PCR involved 60 Vbeta and 13 Jbeta primers. Only in-frame clones appear in the TCRdb table, and some are missing; sequencing was by immunoSEQ multiplex PCR. The sample includes approximately 240,000 clones, approximately 90% of them seen just once. The table lists this clone with a few counts. CDR3 length: 14 amino acids. The V end was cut by 1 base, the J end by 8 bases, with 11 bases between. Germline CDR1 reads SGHTA; CDR2 reads FQGNSA. Sequencing used PBMCs. This TCR came from a woman aged 18-29 years in good health and CMV-seronegative. The V and J genes are TRBV7-2 and TRBJ2-2; tentative D call: TRBD1 (5 bases). The CDR3 is CASSLESGRGELFF. The CDR3 DNA reads as TGTGCCAGCAGCTTAGAATCAGGGCGGGGGGAGCTGTTTTTT.